The clone carrying this T cell receptor (beta chain) has just one count. Its matching antigen is unknown. The entirety of the isolated RNA underwent reverse transcription, so expressed TCRB transcripts were sequenced. Some clones are missing from TCRdb's copy, which holds only in-frame ones; the method was immunoSEQ multiplex PCR. Of under 150,000 clones listed, 6.9% were seen once; the top ten hold about 1.5%. This sample stems from a study of beta chain features in type 1 diabetes. Study summary: All samples combined gave roughly 100 million sorted cells for examination. Points from the study as a whole: Fewer insertions but more deletions were seen at VDJ junctions in type 1 diabetes patients. These data did not resolve whether HLA type affects TCRB rearrangement.

Based on CD45RO/CCR7/CD25/CD127/CD95/CD27, CD4+ regulatory, stem cell-like memory, naive and central memory cells were sorted. The sequence was collected from a woman younger than 45 in good health. The specimen sequenced was central memory CD4+ T cells from blood.

The CDR3 coding sequence is TGTGCCAGAGGGACAGACCTAAACATTCAGTACTTC. Translation gives CARGTDLNIQYF. This chain joins TRBV6-1 and TRBJ2-4; 7 nucleotides match TRBD1. The germline CDR1 and CDR2 sequences are MNHNS and SASEGT. Trimming removed 9 bases from V and 6 bases from J; junction bases left unmatched: 5. The CDR3 consists of 12 residues.